The 16 T cell receptor beta chains listed next were all sequenced from one sample in a study of control samples from healthy donors and cancer patients. The method was immunoSEQ multiplex PCR; TCRdb's version includes in-frame clones alone and lacks a portion of them. The table includes about 120,000 clones, 80% to 90% detected once. Sequenced input: PBMCs. The source of these receptors is a woman in her forties or fifties with colorectal cancer.

The V and J genes are TRBV30 and TRBJ1-5; D is uncertain. The CDR3 covers 15 residues. V dropped 0 bases and J dropped 3 bases, with 12 bases sitting between them. Germline V lookup: CDR1 GTSNPN, CDR2 SVGIG (reference sequence). The CDR3 sequence: CAWSVRDWYNQPQHF. As DNA, the CDR3 is TGTGCCTGGAGTGTACGCGACTGGTACAATCAGCCCCAGCATTTT.

This clone occurred once. V and J are TRBV12-3 or TRBV12-4 and TRBJ2-1; D perhaps matches TRBD2 (6 bases). V was shortened by 4 bases and J by 9 bases, with 10 bases between the two germline ends. This CDR3 is built from 12 residues. As DNA, the CDR3 is TGTGCCAGCAGTTATACTAGCACTGAGCAGTTCTTC. Its protein product is CASSYTSTEQFF.

The rearrangement joins TRBV30 to TRBJ1-2; D is possibly TRBD1 (5 bases). There are 13 residues in the CDR3. V was shortened by 2 bases and J by 7 bases, with 14 bases between the two germline ends. CDR1 and CDR2 (germline): GTSNPN, SVGIG (reference sequence). CDR3 in DNA: TGTGCCTGGAGTTTTCAGGGAGTGGGTGGCTACACCTTC. It encodes CAWSFQGVGGYTF. The complete variable domain, with remaining parts taken from reference TRBV30 and TRBJ1-2, reads SQTIHQWPATLVQPVGSPLSLECTVEGTSNPNLYWYRQAAGRGLQLLFYSVGIGQISSEVPQNLSASRPQDRQFILSSKKLLLSDSGFYLCAWSFQGVGGYTFGSGTRLTVV.

The V and J genes are TRBV11-2 and TRBJ1-3; D uncertain. The V end lost 5 bases, the J end lost 3 bases, and 11 bases lay between the germline ends. CDR1 is SGHAT, CDR2 FQNNGV, per germline. There are 14 residues in the CDR3. CDR3 DNA sequence: TGTGCCAGCAGCCCCGATGGGCTTGGAAACACCATATATTTT. Residues: CASSPDGLGNTIYF.

The chain employs TRBV5-1 and TRBJ2-2; TRBD2 agrees at 11 bases. Germline CDR1 and CDR2: SGHRS and YFSETQ. Trimming at V came to 4 bases and at J to 5 bases, leaving 10 bases not matched to a gene. This CDR3 is built from 17 residues. The CDR3 DNA sequence: TGCGCCAGCAGCCAGGCTGTGCTAGCGGGAGGAACCGGGGAGCTGTTTTTT. As protein: CASSQAVLAGGTGELFF. The whole variable domain, filled in from reference TRBV5-1 and TRBJ2-2, reads KAGVTQTPRYLIKTRGQQVTLSCSPISGHRSVSWYQQTPGQGLQFLFEYFSETQRNKGNFPGRFSGRQFSNSRSEMNVSTLELGDSALYLCASSQAVLAGGTGELFFGEGSRLTVL.

The V call is TRBV19, the J call TRBJ1-5; D may be TRBD1 (6 bases). Germline V gene data show CDR1 as LNHDA and CDR2 as SQIVND (reference sequence). The CDR3 has 15 amino acids. Trimming removed 1 base from V and 7 bases from J, with 14 bases in between. In nucleotides, the CDR3 is TGTGCCAGTAGTATAGCGGCAGGGGAAGGCCAGCCCCAGCATTTT. Translation: CASSIAAGEGQPQHF.

The chain has TRBV6-5 and TRBJ2-2; D gene uncertain. Germline-derived CDR1 and CDR2 are MNHEY and SVGAGI. V lost 11 bases, J lost 5 bases, and 15 bases lay in between. CDR3 length: 13 residues. CDR3 sequence reads: CAVHEESTGELFF. The CDR3 DNA sequence: TGTGCCGTACACGAGGAGTCTACCGGGGAGCTGTTTTTT.

This chain links TRBV6-5 with TRBJ2-3; 7 bases line up with TRBD1. The germline V gene has CDR1 MNHEY and CDR2 SVGAGI. This CDR3 comprises 15 residues. Unmatched junction bases numbered 16, after V lost 10 bases and J lost 6 bases. The CDR3 is CATSRQGDLSDTQYF. The CDR3 DNA reads as TGTGCCACCTCCCGACAGGGAGATCTTTCGGATACGCAGTATTTT.

This chain connects TRBV2 to TRBJ1-4; D is uncertain. This CDR3 spans 15 amino acids. CDR1 is SNHLY and CDR2 is FYNNEI in the germline V gene. V was clipped by 2 bases and J by 1 base, with 8 bases between them. CDR3 amino acids: CASSERVRTNEKLFF. The CDR3 DNA sequence: TGTGCCAGCAGTGAAAGGGTGCGAACTAATGAAAAACTGTTTTTT.

The V and J genes are TRBV10-3 and TRBJ2-1; TRBD1 agrees at 7 bases. The CDR3 length is 20 residues. From germline, CDR1 is ENHRY and CDR2 SYGVKD. V was clipped by 0 bases and J by 6 bases; unmatched bases: 20. CDR3 in amino acids: CAISESCLQKEGACGNEQFF. The CDR3 region has the DNA TGTGCCATCAGTGAGTCTTGTCTCCAAAAAGAGGGGGCCTGTGGCAATGAGCAGTTCTTC.

This chain uses TRBV7-9 with TRBJ1-2; TRBD1 is a possible D gene (5 bases). V lost 5 bases and J 7 bases, leaving 14 bases between the germline ends. The CDR3 contains 13 residues. CDR1 and CDR2 from the germline V gene are SEHNR and FQNEAQ (reference sequence). DNA of the CDR3: TGTGCCAGCAGCGTTGGGACCCCCGGTGGCTACACCTTC. Translation: CASSVGTPGGYTF.

This clone came up a few times. The V and J genes are TRBV19 and TRBJ2-7; D is undetermined. Per the germline V gene, CDR1 is LNHDA and CDR2 is SQIVND (reference sequence). This CDR3 has 11 amino acids. V was cut by 9 bases and J by 3 bases, with 9 bases left in between. The CDR3 DNA reads as TGTGCCAGCGGCGGATTCTACGAGCAGTACTTC. This translates into CASGGFYEQYF.

The chain combines TRBV5-1 with TRBJ1-1; D call uncertain. Trimming pared 5 bases from V and 3 bases from J, leaving 14 bases between. CDR1 and CDR2 (germline): SGHRS, YFSETQ. CDR3 length: 14 amino acids. The DNA of the CDR3 is TGCGCCAGCAGTAAGAGTAGGCCAGACACTGAAGCTTTCTTT. Protein sequence: CASSKSRPDTEAFF.

J is TRBJ1-4 and V is TRBV28; D ambiguous. The CDR3 extends over 17 amino acids. Germline V CDR1 and CDR2: MDHEN, SYDVKM. Deletions cut 6 bases from V and 8 bases from J, with 25 bases between. For the CDR3, the DNA is TGTGCCAGCAGGGGGAGGGAGATGTCGACTGGGGAAGAAAAACTGTTTTTT. It is translated as CASRGREMSTGEEKLFF. Together with reference TRBV28 and TRBJ1-4, the CDR3 gives the full variable domain: DVKVTQSSRYLVKRTGEKVFLECVQDMDHENMFWYRQDPGLGLRLIYFSYDVKMKEKGDIPEGYSVSREKKERFSLILESASTNQTSMYLCASRGREMSTGEEKLFFGSGTQLSVL.

This chain connects TRBV5-1 to TRBJ1-1; 7 bases agree with TRBD1. CDR1 SGHRS and CDR2 YFSETQ come from the germline V gene. The CDR3 is 14 amino acids. Germline trimming cut 5 bases from V and 0 bases from J; bases unmatched to any gene: 4. CDR3 nucleotides: TGCGCCAGCAGTCGGACAGGCATGAACACTGAAGCTTTCTTT. It translates to CASSRTGMNTEAFF.

The chain recombines TRBV19 with TRBJ2-7; 7 bases agree with TRBD1. The CDR3 contains 15 residues. CDR1 is LNHDA, CDR2 SQIVND, per germline (reference sequence). Germline trimming cut 3 bases from V and 2 bases from J; bases unmatched to any gene: 7. This CDR3 is CASSIYDRVTYEQYF. In nucleotides, the CDR3 is TGTGCCAGTAGTATTTACGACAGGGTCACCTACGAGCAGTACTTC. The full variable domain, with the rest looked up from reference TRBV19 and TRBJ2-7, is DGGITQSPKYLFRKEGQNVTLSCEQNLNHDAMYWYRQDPGQGLRLIYYSQIVNDFQKGDIAEGYSVSREKKESFPLTVTSAQKNPTAFYLCASSIYDRVTYEQYFGPGTRLTVT.